These 9 T cell receptor beta chains originate from one sample sequenced in a study of T cell responses to AZD1222 COVID-19 vaccine. Sequenced by immunoSEQ multiplex PCR; TCRdb stores in-frame clones only, minus some. The sample lists 40,000 to 60,000 clones; roughly 84% were seen once. The material sequenced was peripheral blood, taken on day 0 of MenACWY control vaccination. The receptors were gathered from an adult in good health.

J is TRBJ2-7 and V is TRBV5-1; perhaps TRBD1 as D (6 bases). Germline assignment: CDR1 SGHRS and CDR2 YFSETQ. The V gene lost 5 bases and the J gene lost 0 bases, with 12 bases spanning the gap. The CDR3 length is 14 residues. CDR3 region: CASSRTALSYEQYF. The CDR3 nucleotides read TGCGCCAGCAGTCGGACAGCTCTCTCCTACGAGCAGTACTTC. Supplemented by reference TRBV5-1 and TRBJ2-7, the full variable domain reads KAGVTQTPRYLIKTRGQQVTLSCSPISGHRSVSWYQQTPGQGLQFLFEYFSETQRNKGNFPGRFSGRQFSNSRSEMNVSTLELGDSALYLCASSRTALSYEQYFGPGTRLTVT.

The CDR3 nucleotides read TGTGCCAGCAGCCTTGAAGGGGGTAATGAAAAACTGTTTTTT. This translates into CASSLEGGNEKLFF. The rearrangement links TRBV3-1 (or the pseudogene TRBV3-2) to TRBJ1-4; D might be TRBD1 (6 bases). V lost 4 bases and J lost 4, with 10 bases in between. This CDR3 spans 14 amino acids. Germline V gene data show CDR1 as LGHDT and CDR2 as YNNKEL (reference sequence).

V is TRBV10-2 and J is TRBJ2-1, with 13 bases matching TRBD2. With 7 bases clipped from V and 9 bases from J, the junction kept 6 bases outside the gene matches. CDR3 length: 14 amino acids. The germline V gene has CDR1 WSHSY and CDR2 SAAADI. The CDR3 loop reads CASMKLAGGSEQFF. Here the CDR3 DNA reads TGCGCCAGCATGAAACTAGCGGGGGGGAGTGAGCAGTTCTTC.

J is TRBJ1-2 and V is TRBV28, with 7 bases lining up with TRBD1. The germline gives CDR1 MDHEN, CDR2 SYDVKM. The V segment lost 6 bases and the J segment 2 bases; nucleotides outside the gene matches: 6. The CDR3 is 14 amino acids. The CDR3 sequence: CASRPPGQNYGYTF. As DNA, the CDR3 is TGTGCCAGCAGACCCCCGGGACAGAACTATGGCTACACCTTC.

This clone is labeled medium-sized. The chain joins TRBV4-2 to TRBJ1-5; TRBD1 agrees at 9 bases. The CDR3 spans 15 residues. Germline CDR1 reads LGHNA; CDR2 reads YNFKEQ. The V and J ends lost 3 bases and 4 bases, in that order; junction bases with no gene match: 4. In DNA form, the CDR3 reads TGTGCCAGCAGCCAGGGGGACAGGGCAAATCAGCCCCAGCATTTT. Protein: CASSQGDRANQPQHF.

This chain connects TRBV5-1 to TRBJ2-3; D gene unclear. CDR3 length: 13 amino acids. The V and J ends lost 4 bases and 1 base respectively, with 7 bases between them. Germline V gene sequence: CDR1 SGHRS, CDR2 YFSETQ. The DNA of the CDR3 is TGCGCCAGCAGCGTTGAAGGCACAGATACGCAGTATTTT. Encoded protein: CASSVEGTDTQYF.

This clone was picked up a small number of times. J is TRBJ2-7 and V is TRBV19, with D possibly matching TRBD1 (7 bases). Trimming removed 6 bases at V and 4 bases at J, with 19 bases between. The CDR3 is 15 residues long. From germline, CDR1 is LNHDA and CDR2 SQIVND (reference sequence). CDR3 residues: CASSIRGTATYEQYF. DNA of the CDR3: TGTGCCAGTAGCATCCGGGGGACAGCCACTTACGAGCAGTACTTC. The full variable domain, rest sourced from reference TRBV19 and TRBJ2-7, is DGGITQSPKYLFRKEGQNVTLSCEQNLNHDAMYWYRQDPGQGLRLIYYSQIVNDFQKGDIAEGYSVSREKKESFPLTVTSAQKNPTAFYLCASSIRGTATYEQYFGPGTRLTVT.

This clone was counted a single time. The chain combines TRBV14 with TRBJ1-6; D not resolved. Between the trimmed V and J ends, which lost 2 bases and 0 bases, there was a span of 11 bases. The germline V gene has CDR1 SGHDN and CDR2 FVKESK. The CDR3 has 17 amino acids. CDR3 coding DNA: TGTGCCAGCAGCCAATACTTGTCGAGCTCCTATAATTCACCCCTCCACTTT. As protein: CASSQYLSSSYNSPLHF.

The chain couples TRBV29-1 to TRBJ1-2; D is unclear. Germline V CDR1 and CDR2: SQVTM, ANQGSEA. This CDR3 is built from 12 residues. Trimming removed 2 bases from V and 7 bases from J, with 11 bases in between. CDR3 coding DNA: TGCAGCGTTGAACCGCGGTCAGCTGGCTACACCTTC. Translated, it gives CSVEPRSAGYTF.